These 32 T cell receptor beta chains were sequenced from one sample in a study of response to subunit inactivated influenza vaccine. TCRdb analysed the RT-PCR reads with MiXCR anew, one entry per CDR3 protein. The sample holds a few hundred thousand distinct CDR3 sequences; roughly 10% are singletons and the top ten take roughly 9.6%. The same specimen was also included in a second study, on T cells expressing NK-cell markers. From that second work: 5'RACE template switching with UMIs produced the TCR beta cDNA.

The sequencing used PBMCs from blood, collected on the day of vaccination. These receptors were collected from a man between 45 and 60 years old who received an inactivated influenza vaccine.

This clonotype was picked up many times. The V gene is TRBV12-3 or TRBV12-4, the J gene TRBJ2-3; D gene uncertain. V lost 5 bases, J lost 2 bases, and 5 bases lay in between. This CDR3 comprises 12 residues. The CDR3 protein is CASSAYTDTQYF. The CDR3 nucleotides read TGTGCCAGCAGTGCCTACACAGATACGCAGTATTTT.

The gene calls are TRBV10-3 and TRBJ2-2; 13 nucleotides match TRBD2. This CDR3 has 14 amino acids. Germline V lookup: CDR1 ENHRY, CDR2 SYGVKD. With 8 bases clipped from V and 6 bases from J, the junction kept 3 bases outside the gene matches. The CDR3 loop is CAIGGLAGAGELFF. In DNA, the CDR3 is TGTGCCATCGGTGGACTAGCGGGAGCCGGGGAGCTGTTTTTT.

This clonotype was picked up a small number of times. The V gene is TRBV12-3 or TRBV12-4, the J gene TRBJ2-1; 10 nucleotides line up with TRBD2. With 5 bases clipped from V and 4 bases from J, the junction kept 5 bases outside the gene matches. CDR3 size: 15 residues. The chain's CDR3 is CASSPETSGYNEQFF. For the CDR3, the DNA is TGTGCCAGCAGTCCAGAGACTAGCGGGTACAATGAGCAGTTCTTC.

This clonotype was seen repeatedly, ten times or more. The chain is built from TRBV4-2 and TRBJ1-4; D gene uncertain. This CDR3 has 17 amino acids. Trimming removed 4 bases at V and 4 bases at J, with 19 bases between. Per the germline V gene, CDR1 is LGHNA and CDR2 is YNFKEQ. The CDR3 sequence: CASSPRAFGSYNEKLFF. The CDR3 bases are TGTGCCAGCAGCCCGCGAGCGTTCGGCAGCTATAATGAAAAACTGTTTTTT.

In this sample, this clonotype turned up a few times. The chain couples TRBV29-1 to TRBJ2-7; D may be TRBD1 (6 bases). The CDR3 has 11 amino acids. Germline V gives CDR1 SQVTM, CDR2 ANQGSEA. The ends were cut back, 6 bases at V and 6 bases at J, with 12 bases in the middle. In DNA, the CDR3 is TGCAGCGTAGTAACAGGGTTCGAGCAGTACTTC. It encodes CSVVTGFEQYF.

This clonotype was seen a few times. The chain employs TRBV5-1 and TRBJ2-3; 8 bases match TRBD2. The ends lost 0 bases at V and 1 base at J; junction bases unmatched: 7. The CDR3 totals 17 residues. Germline loops: CDR1 SGHRS, CDR2 YFSETQ. The CDR3 DNA follows: TGCGCCAGCAGCTTGGAGGCGACTAGCGTAGGCACAGATACGCAGTATTTT. Amino acid sequence: CASSLEATSVGTDTQYF. Variable domain in full (rest from reference TRBV5-1 and TRBJ2-3): KAGVTQTPRYLIKTRGQQVTLSCSPISGHRSVSWYQQTPGQGLQFLFEYFSETQRNKGNFPGRFSGRQFSNSRSEMNVSTLELGDSALYLCASSLEATSVGTDTQYFGPGTRLTVL.

This clonotype has a count of ten or more. The chain links TRBV14 to TRBJ2-7, with D perhaps matching TRBD2 (5 bases). V dropped 1 base and J dropped 3 bases, with 16 bases sitting between them. CDR3 length equals 16 residues. CDR1 SGHDN and CDR2 FVKESK come from the germline V gene. The DNA of the CDR3 is TGTGCCAGCAGCCAAGTATCGTACGAGGGATACTACGAGCAGTACTTC. Protein sequence: CASSQVSYEGYYEQYF.

There are a few counts of this clonotype. The chain couples TRBV7-2 to TRBJ1-3, with TRBD1 matching 7 bases. The V gene's germline CDR1 is SGHTA and CDR2 FQGNSA. V lost 3 bases to trimming and J lost 4 bases; unmatched junction nucleotides: 6. There are 15 residues in the CDR3. CDR3 in amino acids: CASSLQGGLGNTIYF. The CDR3 coding sequence is TGTGCCAGCAGCTTGCAGGGGGGTCTGGGAAACACCATATATTTT.

This clonotype was detected ten times or more. The chain joins TRBV5-1 to TRBJ1-2, with D hard to call. Trimming shortened V by 0 bases and J by 13 bases, and 16 bases separated the two germline ends. Germline V gives CDR1 SGHRS, CDR2 YFSETQ. The CDR3 length is 13 residues. The CDR3 DNA reads as TGCGCCAGCAGCTTGGGGCAGACCAAGGGTTGCACCTTC. Residues: CASSLGQTKGCTF.

This clonotype was seen more than once but under ten times. The chain is built from TRBV6-2 or TRBV6-3 and TRBJ2-3; D is ambiguous. Germline lookup yields CDR1 MNHEY and CDR2 SVGEGT. The CDR3 consists of 14 residues. V was cut by 3 bases and J by 1 base, with 8 bases left in between. CDR3 in amino acids: CASSYVFGTDTQYF. Here the CDR3 DNA reads TGTGCCAGCAGTTATGTTTTCGGCACAGATACGCAGTATTTT.

This clonotype turned up a few times. V and J are TRBV28 and TRBJ2-7, with D possibly matching TRBD2 (6 bases). Trimming left V 3 bases short and J 0 bases short, with 9 bases between. CDR1 is MDHEN, CDR2 SYDVKM, per germline. This CDR3 region has 14 residues. The CDR3, as DNA: TGTGCCAGCAGTTTCGGGGGACTCTCCTACGAGCAGTACTTC. It translates to CASSFGGLSYEQYF.

The chain carries TRBV6-2 or TRBV6-3 and TRBJ2-4; possible D gene TRBD1, 6 bases. With 5 bases removed from V and 7 bases from J, the gap between germline ends came to 21 bases. The CDR3 totals 16 residues. CDR1 MNHEY and CDR2 SVGEGT come from the germline V gene. Here the CDR3 reads CASSQAGNHRGNIQYF. The CDR3 DNA sequence: TGTGCCAGCAGTCAGGCAGGCAATCATAGGGGGAACATTCAGTACTTC.

In regard to this clonotype: Germline is not matched at one junction end, which may reflect a read error. The chain carries TRBV6-1 and TRBJ2-1; D is ambiguous. The CDR3 contains 13 residues. CDR1 and CDR2 (germline): MNHNS, SASEGT. CDR3 in amino acids: CASSEALPSEQFF. In DNA form, the CDR3 reads TGTGCCAGCAGCGAAGCGTTGCCCAGTGAGCAGTTCTTC.

This chain uses TRBV24-1 with TRBJ2-1, with 9 positions matching TRBD1. J lost 9 bases, V lost 2 bases, and 7 bases had no gene match. The CDR3 is made up of 15 amino acids. Looked up from germline, CDR1 is KGHDR and CDR2 is SFDVKD. The CDR3 DNA reads as TGTGCCACCAGTGATTGGGGACAGGGATCAGTTGAGCAGTTCTTC. Protein: CATSDWGQGSVEQFF.

Ten or more counts support this clonotype. DNA for the CDR3: TGTGCCAGCAGCCATTACGCGACGGTCAGAGGAGAAAAACTGTTTTTT. Its translation: CASSHYATVRGEKLFF. This chain uses TRBV11-3 with TRBJ1-4; no definite D call. CDR3 length: 16 amino acids. The V and J ends lost 5 bases and 8 bases respectively, with 21 bases between them. The germline V gene has CDR1 SGHNT and CDR2 YENEEA.

The V call is TRBV2, the J call TRBJ2-2, with 10 bases matching TRBD1. This CDR3 region has 16 residues. Germline values: CDR1 SNHLY, CDR2 FYNNEI. J gave up 6 bases and V 5 bases, and 9 bases lay outside the gene matches. In DNA, the CDR3 is TGTGCCAGCAGTAGGACCGGGACAGGGGCGGCCGGGGAGCTGTTTTTT. As protein: CASSRTGTGAAGELFF.

V and J are TRBV7-9 and TRBJ2-5; a weak D match, TRBD2 (6 bases). Germline loops: CDR1 SEHNR, CDR2 FQNEAQ (reference sequence). The CDR3 length is 13 residues. V dropped 5 bases and J dropped 6 bases, with 13 bases sitting between them. CDR3 region: CASSTGTRKTQYF. For the CDR3, the DNA is TGTGCCAGCAGCACCGGGACTCGAAAGACCCAGTACTTC.

This clonotype was seen a few times. The chain combines TRBV20-1 with TRBJ2-1; D call uncertain. Germline V lookup: CDR1 DFQATT, CDR2 SNEGSKA (reference sequence). The V end was cut by 0 bases, the J end by 9 bases, with 6 bases between. The CDR3 totals 11 residues. In DNA form, the CDR3 reads TGCAGTGCTAGAGATTACGGTGAGCAGTTCTTC. Residues: CSARDYGEQFF.

This clonotype was seen ten or more times. This chain links TRBV3-1 with TRBJ2-1, with no clear D. The CDR3 runs 13 residues. Deletions cut 2 bases from V and 4 bases from J, with 6 bases between. The germline V gene encodes CDR1 LGHDT and CDR2 YNNKEL (reference sequence). The CDR3 nucleotides read TGTGCCAGCAGCCAATCCGGGTACAATGAGCAGTTCTTC. Translation: CASSQSGYNEQFF.

This clonotype has ten or more counts. The V gene is TRBV12-3 or TRBV12-4, the J gene TRBJ2-1; D not resolved. The CDR3 runs 12 residues. Trimming shortened V by 5 bases and J by 8 bases, and 10 bases separated the two germline ends. Here the CDR3 DNA reads TGTGCCAGCAGTCCCTCCCGGGATGAGCAGTTCTTC. Its protein product is CASSPSRDEQFF.

This clonotype occurred a few times. The V and J genes are TRBV5-1 and TRBJ2-1, with 10 bases aligning to TRBD2. The CDR3 spans 18 residues. V lost 8 bases, J lost 3 bases, and 17 bases stayed unmatched. Per the germline V gene, CDR1 is SGHRS and CDR2 is YFSETQ. CDR3 loop: CASNLLAGYLSIYNEQFF. CDR3 bases: TGCGCCAGTAACCTACTAGCGGGATATTTGTCGATCTACAATGAGCAGTTCTTC.

This clonotype was detected a few times. The chain combines TRBV27 with TRBJ2-7; TRBD2 aligns across 7 bases. V shed 1 base, J shed 3 bases, and the junction held 9 bases outside the gene matches. The germline gives CDR1 MNHEY, CDR2 SMNVEV (reference sequence). The CDR3 runs 16 residues. CDR3 in amino acids: CASSLYFRAGDYEQYF. CDR3 in DNA: TGTGCCAGCAGTTTATATTTCCGCGCGGGAGACTACGAGCAGTACTTC.

This clonotype was found many times. V and J are TRBV29-1 and TRBJ2-7; D possibly corresponds to TRBD1 (5 bases). This CDR3 contains 13 residues. Germline values: CDR1 SQVTM, CDR2 ANQGSEA. V was clipped by 5 bases and J by 3 bases, with 14 bases between them. Written as DNA, the CDR3 is TGCAGCGTTAGGCAGGGCCGGTTCTACGAGCAGTACTTC. Its protein is CSVRQGRFYEQYF.

The rearrangement joins TRBV6-1 to TRBJ2-4, with 8 bases matching TRBD1. The V segment lost 1 base and the J segment 6 bases; nucleotides outside the gene matches: 8. From germline, CDR1 is MNHNS and CDR2 SASEGT. This CDR3 has 16 residues. CDR3 region: CASSEDIGTGLNIQYF. DNA of the CDR3: TGTGCCAGCAGTGAAGACATCGGGACAGGCCTAAACATTCAGTACTTC.

This clonotype has a handful of counts. The chain couples TRBV6-1 to TRBJ2-1, with 9 bases fitting TRBD2. The CDR3 consists of 18 residues. Germline CDR1 MNHNS, CDR2 SASEGT. The J segment lost 6 bases and the V segment lost 6 bases, leaving 18 bases of the junction unmatched. The CDR3 bases are TGTGCCAGCAGCTCCGAAACCTGGGGGACTAGCAGACGCAATGAGCAGTTCTTC. Protein sequence: CASSSETWGTSRRNEQFF.

The rearrangement links TRBV4-3 to TRBJ2-2; 7 nucleotides line up with TRBD2. V gave up 3 bases and J gave up 4 bases; unmatched junction bases: 8. The CDR3 length is 16 residues. Germline V gene sequence: CDR1 LGHNA, CDR2 YSLEER. In DNA, the CDR3 is TGCGCCAGCAGCCAGCTGACTAGCTCACTCACCGGGGAGCTGTTTTTT. This translates into CASSQLTSSLTGELFF.

This clonotype was counted ten times or more. The gene calls are TRBV28 and TRBJ2-2; D perhaps matches TRBD2 (7 bases). The CDR3 spans 16 residues. V was trimmed by 2 bases and J by 5 bases, leaving 15 bases between them. The germline V gene encodes CDR1 MDHEN and CDR2 SYDVKM. The chain's CDR3 is CASSLGGATSTGELFF. Here the CDR3 DNA reads TGTGCCAGCAGTTTAGGGGGGGCCACAAGTACCGGGGAGCTGTTTTTT.

The gene calls are TRBV20-1 and TRBJ1-6; 8 positions match TRBD1. Looked up from germline, CDR1 is DFQATT and CDR2 is SNEGSKA (reference sequence). CDR3 size: 14 residues. V lost 5 bases, J lost 9 bases, and 9 bases stayed unmatched. The CDR3 sequence: CSASDRVPSSPLHF. CDR3 nucleotides: TGCAGTGCTTCGGACAGGGTGCCGAGTTCACCCCTCCACTTT.

This chain links TRBV15 with TRBJ1-1, with D unclear. Per the germline V gene, CDR1 is LNHNV and CDR2 is YYDKDF (reference sequence). The CDR3 has 16 residues. The V end lost 0 bases, the J end lost 5 bases, and 16 bases lay between the germline ends. The CDR3 protein is CATSRDLKVIGTEAFF. CDR3 bases: TGTGCCACCAGCAGAGATCTAAAAGTTATCGGGACTGAAGCTTTCTTT.

The V call is TRBV20-1, the J call TRBJ2-3; D may be TRBD1 (6 bases). Trimming cost V 3 bases and J 4 bases, with 11 bases left between them. CDR1 is DFQATT, CDR2 SNEGSKA, per germline (reference sequence). This CDR3 region has 13 residues. The DNA of the CDR3 is TGCAGTGCTAGCCGACAGGATTCAGATACGCAGTATTTT. Amino acids: CSASRQDSDTQYF.

The sample holds a few counts of this clonotype. The J gene is TRBJ2-1, the V gene TRBV4-1; 10 nucleotides match TRBD2. The V segment lost 0 bases and the J segment 8 bases; nucleotides outside the gene matches: 10. Germline V gives CDR1 MGHRA, CDR2 YSYEKL. The CDR3 spans 17 residues. The CDR3 nucleotides read TGCGCCAGCAGCCAAGAAATCAGCGGGAGGGCCCTAGATGAGCAGTTCTTC. Encoded protein: CASSQEISGRALDEQFF.

V and J are TRBV4-3 and TRBJ1-3; the D gene is possibly TRBD1 (5 bases). The V end lost 4 bases, the J end lost 4 bases, and 14 bases lay between the germline ends. The germline V gene has CDR1 LGHNA and CDR2 YSLEER. There are 15 residues in the CDR3. CDR3 loop: CASSLGASGGNTIYF. DNA for the CDR3: TGCGCCAGCAGCCTCGGGGCGAGTGGAGGAAACACCATATATTTT.